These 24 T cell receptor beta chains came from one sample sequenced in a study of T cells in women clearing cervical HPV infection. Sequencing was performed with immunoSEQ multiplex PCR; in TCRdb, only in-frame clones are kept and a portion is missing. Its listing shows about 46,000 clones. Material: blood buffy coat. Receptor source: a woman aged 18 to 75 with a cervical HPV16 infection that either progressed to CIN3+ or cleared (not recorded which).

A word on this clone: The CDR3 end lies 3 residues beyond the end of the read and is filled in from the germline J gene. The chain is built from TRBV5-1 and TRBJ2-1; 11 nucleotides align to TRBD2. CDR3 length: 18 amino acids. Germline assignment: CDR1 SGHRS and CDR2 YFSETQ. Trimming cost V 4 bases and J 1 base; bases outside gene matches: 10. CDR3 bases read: TGCGCCAGCAGCCACACTAGCGGGGGCCCCATGTCCTACAATGAG. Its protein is CASSHTSGGPMSYNE. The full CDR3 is CASSHTSGGPMSYNEQFF.

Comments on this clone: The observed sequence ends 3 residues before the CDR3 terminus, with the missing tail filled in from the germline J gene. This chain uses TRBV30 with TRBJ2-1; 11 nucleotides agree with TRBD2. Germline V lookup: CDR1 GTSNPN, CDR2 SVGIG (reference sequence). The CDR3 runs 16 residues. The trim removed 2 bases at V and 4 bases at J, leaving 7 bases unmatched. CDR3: CAWSHITSGRYNEQFF. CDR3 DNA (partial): TGTGCCTGGAGTCACATCACTAGCGGGAGATACAATGAG.

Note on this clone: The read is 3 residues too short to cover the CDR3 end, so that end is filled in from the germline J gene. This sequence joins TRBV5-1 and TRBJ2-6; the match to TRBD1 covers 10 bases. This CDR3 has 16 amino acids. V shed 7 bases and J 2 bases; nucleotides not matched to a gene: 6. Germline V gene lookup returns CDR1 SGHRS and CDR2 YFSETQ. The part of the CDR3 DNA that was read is TGCGCCAGCTCGGGACAGGGGCTGGCTGGGGCCAACGTC. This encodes CASSGQGLAGANV. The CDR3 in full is CASSGQGLAGANVLTF. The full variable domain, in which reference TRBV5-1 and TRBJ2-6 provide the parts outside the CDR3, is KAGVTQTPRYLIKTRGQQVTLSCSPISGHRSVSWYQQTPGQGLQFLFEYFSETQRNKGNFPGRFSGRQFSNSRSEMNVSTLELGDSALYLCASSGQGLAGANVLTFGAGSRLTVL.

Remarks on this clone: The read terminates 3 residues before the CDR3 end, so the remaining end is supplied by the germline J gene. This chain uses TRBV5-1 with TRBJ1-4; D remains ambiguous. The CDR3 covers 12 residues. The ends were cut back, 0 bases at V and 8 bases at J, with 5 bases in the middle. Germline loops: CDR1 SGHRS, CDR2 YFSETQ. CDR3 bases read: TGCGCCAGCAGCTTGGACGGGGAAAAA. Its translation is CASSLDGEK. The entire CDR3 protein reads CASSLDGEKLFF. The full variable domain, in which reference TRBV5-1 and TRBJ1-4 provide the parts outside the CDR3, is KAGVTQTPRYLIKTRGQQVTLSCSPISGHRSVSWYQQTPGQGLQFLFEYFSETQRNKGNFPGRFSGRQFSNSRSEMNVSTLELGDSALYLCASSLDGEKLFFGSGTQLSVL.

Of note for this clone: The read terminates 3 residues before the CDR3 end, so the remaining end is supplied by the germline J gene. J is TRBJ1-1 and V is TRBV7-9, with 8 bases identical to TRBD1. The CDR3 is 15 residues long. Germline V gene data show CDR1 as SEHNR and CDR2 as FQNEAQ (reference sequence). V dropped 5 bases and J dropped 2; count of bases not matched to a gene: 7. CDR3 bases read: TGTGCCAGCAGCCTTATAGGACAGGGTAACACTGAA. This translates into CASSLIGQGNTE. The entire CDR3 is CASSLIGQGNTEAFF.

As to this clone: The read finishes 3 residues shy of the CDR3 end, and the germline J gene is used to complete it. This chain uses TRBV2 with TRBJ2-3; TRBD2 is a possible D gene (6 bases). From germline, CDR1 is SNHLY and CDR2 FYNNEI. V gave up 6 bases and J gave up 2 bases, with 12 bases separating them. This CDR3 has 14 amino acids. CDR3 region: CASSPGLPTDTQYF. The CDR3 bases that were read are TGTGCCAGCAGCCCGGGACTGCCCACAGATACG.

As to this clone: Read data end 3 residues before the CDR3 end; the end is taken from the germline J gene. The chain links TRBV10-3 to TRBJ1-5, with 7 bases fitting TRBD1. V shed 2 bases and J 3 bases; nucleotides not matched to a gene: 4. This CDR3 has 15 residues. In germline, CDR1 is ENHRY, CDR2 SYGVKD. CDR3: CAISEPGQNNQPQHF. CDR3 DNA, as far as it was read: TGTGCCATCAGTGAGCCGGGACAGAACAATCAGCCC.

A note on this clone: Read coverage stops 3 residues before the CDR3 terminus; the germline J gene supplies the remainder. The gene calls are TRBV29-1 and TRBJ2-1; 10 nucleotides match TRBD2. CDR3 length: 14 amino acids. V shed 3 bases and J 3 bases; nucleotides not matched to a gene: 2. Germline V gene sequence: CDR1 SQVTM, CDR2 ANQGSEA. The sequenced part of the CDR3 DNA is TGCAGCGTTGATACTAGCGGGGTCTACAATGAG. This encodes CSVDTSGVYNE. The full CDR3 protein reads CSVDTSGVYNEQFF.

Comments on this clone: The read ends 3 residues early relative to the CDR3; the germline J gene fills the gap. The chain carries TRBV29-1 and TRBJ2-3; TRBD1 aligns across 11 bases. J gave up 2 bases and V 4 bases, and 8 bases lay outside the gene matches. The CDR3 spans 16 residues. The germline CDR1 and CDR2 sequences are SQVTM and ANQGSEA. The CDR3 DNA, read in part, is TGCAGCGTTGGACTCGGACAGGGGGCCTTCACAGATACG. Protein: CSVGLGQGAFTDT. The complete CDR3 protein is CSVGLGQGAFTDTQYF.

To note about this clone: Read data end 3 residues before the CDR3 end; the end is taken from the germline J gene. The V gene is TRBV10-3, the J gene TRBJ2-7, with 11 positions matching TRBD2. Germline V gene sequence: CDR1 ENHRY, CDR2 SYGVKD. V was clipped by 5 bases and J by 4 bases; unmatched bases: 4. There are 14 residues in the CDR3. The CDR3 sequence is CAISFTSGSYEQYF. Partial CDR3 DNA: TGTGCCATCAGTTTTACTAGCGGGAGTTACGAG.

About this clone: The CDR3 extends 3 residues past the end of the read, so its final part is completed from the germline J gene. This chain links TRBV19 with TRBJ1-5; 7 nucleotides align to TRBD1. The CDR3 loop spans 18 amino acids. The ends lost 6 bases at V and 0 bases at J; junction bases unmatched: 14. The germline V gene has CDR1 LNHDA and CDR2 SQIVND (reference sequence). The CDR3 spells CASSQQGPRPYSNQPQHF. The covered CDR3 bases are TGTGCCAGTAGCCAACAGGGGCCCCGACCATATAGCAATCAGCCC.

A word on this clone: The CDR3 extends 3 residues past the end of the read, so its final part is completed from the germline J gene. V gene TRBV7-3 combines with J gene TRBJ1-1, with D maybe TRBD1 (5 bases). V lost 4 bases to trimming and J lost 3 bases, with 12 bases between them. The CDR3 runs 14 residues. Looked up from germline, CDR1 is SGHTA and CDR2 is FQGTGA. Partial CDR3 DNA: TGTGCCAGCAGCTACGGGGGAGTATACACTGAA. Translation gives CASSYGGVYTE. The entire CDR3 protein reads CASSYGGVYTEAFF.

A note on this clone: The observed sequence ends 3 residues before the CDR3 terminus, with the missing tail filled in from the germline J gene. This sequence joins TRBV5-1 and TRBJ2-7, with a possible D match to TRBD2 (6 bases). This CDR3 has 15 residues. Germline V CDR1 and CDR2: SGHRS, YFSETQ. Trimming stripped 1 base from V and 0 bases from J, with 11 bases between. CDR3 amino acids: CASSLYGTHSYEQYF. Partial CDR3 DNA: TGCGCCAGCAGCTTGTATGGGACTCACTCCTACGAG.

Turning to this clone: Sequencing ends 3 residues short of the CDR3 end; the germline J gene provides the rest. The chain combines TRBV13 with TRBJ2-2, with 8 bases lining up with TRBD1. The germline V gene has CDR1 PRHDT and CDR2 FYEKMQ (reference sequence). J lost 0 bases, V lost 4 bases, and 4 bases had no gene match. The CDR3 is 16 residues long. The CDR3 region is CASSWDRPANTGELFF. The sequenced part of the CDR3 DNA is TGTGCCAGCAGCTGGGACAGGCCCGCGAACACCGGGGAG. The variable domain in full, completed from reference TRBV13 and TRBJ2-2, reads AAGVIQSPRHLIKEKRETATLKCYPIPRHDTVYWYQQGPGQDPQFLISFYEKMQSDKGSIPDRFSAQQFSDYHSELNMSSLELGDSALYFCASSWDRPANTGELFFGEGSRLTVL.

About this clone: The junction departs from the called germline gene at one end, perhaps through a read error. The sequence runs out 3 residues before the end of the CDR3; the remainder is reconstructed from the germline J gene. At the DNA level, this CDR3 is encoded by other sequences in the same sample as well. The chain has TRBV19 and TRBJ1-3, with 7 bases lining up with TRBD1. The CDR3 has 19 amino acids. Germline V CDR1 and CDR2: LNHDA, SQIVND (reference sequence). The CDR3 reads CASSSLRDSFSTSGNTIYF. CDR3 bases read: TGTGCCAGTAGTTCGCTCCGGGACAGTTTTTCAACCTCTGGAAACACG.

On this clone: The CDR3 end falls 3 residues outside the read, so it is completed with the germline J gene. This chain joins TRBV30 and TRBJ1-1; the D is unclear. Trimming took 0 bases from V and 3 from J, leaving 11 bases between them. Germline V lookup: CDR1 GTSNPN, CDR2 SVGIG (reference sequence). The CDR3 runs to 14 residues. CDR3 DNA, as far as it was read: TGTGCCTGGAGTGTACGCGGGAAGGACACTGAA. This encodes CAWSVRGKDTE. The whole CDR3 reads CAWSVRGKDTEAFF.

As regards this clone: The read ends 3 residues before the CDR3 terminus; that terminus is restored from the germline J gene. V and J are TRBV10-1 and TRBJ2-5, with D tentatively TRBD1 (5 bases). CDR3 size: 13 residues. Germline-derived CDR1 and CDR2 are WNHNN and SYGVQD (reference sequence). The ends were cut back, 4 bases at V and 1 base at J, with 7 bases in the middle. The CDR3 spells CASSARVQETQYF. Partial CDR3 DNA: TGCGCCAGCAGTGCCAGGGTCCAAGAGACC.

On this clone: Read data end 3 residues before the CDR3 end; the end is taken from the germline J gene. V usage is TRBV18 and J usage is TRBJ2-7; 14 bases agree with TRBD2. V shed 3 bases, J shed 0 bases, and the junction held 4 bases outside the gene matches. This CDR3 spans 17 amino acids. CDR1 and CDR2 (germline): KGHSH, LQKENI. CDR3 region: CASSPTSGGESSYEQYF. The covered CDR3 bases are TGTGCCAGCTCACCGACTAGCGGGGGGGAAAGCTCCTACGAG. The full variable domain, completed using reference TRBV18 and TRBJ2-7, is NAGVMQNPRHLVRRRGQEARLRCSPMKGHSHVYWYRQLPEEGLKFMVYLQKENIIDESGMPKERFSAEFPKEGPSILRIQQVVRGDSAAYFCASSPTSGGESSYEQYFGPGTRLTVT.

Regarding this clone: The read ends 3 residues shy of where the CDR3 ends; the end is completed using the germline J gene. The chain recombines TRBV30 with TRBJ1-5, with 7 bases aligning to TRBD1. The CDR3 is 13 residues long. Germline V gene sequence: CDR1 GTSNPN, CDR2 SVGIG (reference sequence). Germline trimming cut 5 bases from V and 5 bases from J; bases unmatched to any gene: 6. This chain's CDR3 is CAWGLTGHQPQHF. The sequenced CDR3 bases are TGTGCCTGGGGCCTGACAGGGCATCAGCCC. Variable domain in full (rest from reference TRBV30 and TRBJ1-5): SQTIHQWPATLVQPVGSPLSLECTVEGTSNPNLYWYRQAAGRGLQLLFYSVGIGQISSEVPQNLSASRPQDRQFILSSKKLLLSDSGFYLCAWGLTGHQPQHFGDGTRLSIL.

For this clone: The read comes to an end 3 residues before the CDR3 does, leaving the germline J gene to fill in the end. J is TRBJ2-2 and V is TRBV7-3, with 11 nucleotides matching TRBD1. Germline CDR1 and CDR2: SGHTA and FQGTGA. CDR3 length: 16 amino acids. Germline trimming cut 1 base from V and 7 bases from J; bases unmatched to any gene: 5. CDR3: CASSLMGQGGHGELFF. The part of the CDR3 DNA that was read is TGTGCCAGCAGCTTAATGGGACAGGGGGGCCACGGGGAG.

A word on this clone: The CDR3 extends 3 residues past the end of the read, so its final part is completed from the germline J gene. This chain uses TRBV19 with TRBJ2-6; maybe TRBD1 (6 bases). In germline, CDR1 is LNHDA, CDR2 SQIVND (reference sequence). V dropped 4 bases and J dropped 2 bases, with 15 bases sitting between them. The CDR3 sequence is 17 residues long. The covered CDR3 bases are TGTGCCAGTAGTAGCACCCGGGACATTCCTGGGGCCAACGTC. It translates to CASSSTRDIPGANV. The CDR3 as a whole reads CASSSTRDIPGANVLTF.

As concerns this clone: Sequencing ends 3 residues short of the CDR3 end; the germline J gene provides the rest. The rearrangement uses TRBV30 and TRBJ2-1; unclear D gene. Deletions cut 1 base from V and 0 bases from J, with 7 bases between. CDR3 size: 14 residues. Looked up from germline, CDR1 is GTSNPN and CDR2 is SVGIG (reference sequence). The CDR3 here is CAWSGLFSYNEQFF. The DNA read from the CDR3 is TGTGCCTGGAGTGGACTTTTCTCCTACAATGAG.

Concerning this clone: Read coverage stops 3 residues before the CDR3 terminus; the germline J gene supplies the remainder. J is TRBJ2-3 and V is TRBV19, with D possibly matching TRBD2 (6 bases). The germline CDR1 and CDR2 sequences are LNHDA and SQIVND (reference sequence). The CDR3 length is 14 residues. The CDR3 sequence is CASSRDSLQETQYF. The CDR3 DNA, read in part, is TGTGCCAGTAGTAGGGACTCACTACAAGAGACG.

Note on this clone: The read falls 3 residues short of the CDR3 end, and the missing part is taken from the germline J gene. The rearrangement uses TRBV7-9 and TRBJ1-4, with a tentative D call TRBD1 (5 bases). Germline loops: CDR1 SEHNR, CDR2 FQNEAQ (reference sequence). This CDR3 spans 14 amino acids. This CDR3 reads CASTPASGANVLFF. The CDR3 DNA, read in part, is TGTGCCAGCACCCCGGCCTCTGGGGCCAACGTA.